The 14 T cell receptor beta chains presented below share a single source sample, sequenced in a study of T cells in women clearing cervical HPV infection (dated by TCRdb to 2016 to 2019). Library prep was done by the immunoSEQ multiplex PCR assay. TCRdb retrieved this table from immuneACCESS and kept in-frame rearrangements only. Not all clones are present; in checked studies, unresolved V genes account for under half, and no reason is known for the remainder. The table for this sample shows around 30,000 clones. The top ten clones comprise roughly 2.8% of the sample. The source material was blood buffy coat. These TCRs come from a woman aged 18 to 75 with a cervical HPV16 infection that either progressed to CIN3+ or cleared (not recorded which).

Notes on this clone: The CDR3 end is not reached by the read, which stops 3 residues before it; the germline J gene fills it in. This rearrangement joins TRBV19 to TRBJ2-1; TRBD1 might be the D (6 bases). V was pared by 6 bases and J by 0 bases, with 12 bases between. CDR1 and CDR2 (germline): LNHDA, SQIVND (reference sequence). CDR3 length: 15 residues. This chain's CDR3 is CASREDRSSYNEQFF. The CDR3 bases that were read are TGTGCCAGTAGGGAGGACAGAAGCTCCTACAATGAG. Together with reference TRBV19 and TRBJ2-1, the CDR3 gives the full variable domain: DGGITQSPKYLFRKEGQNVTLSCEQNLNHDAMYWYRQDPGQGLRLIYYSQIVNDFQKGDIAEGYSVSREKKESFPLTVTSAQKNPTAFYLCASREDRSSYNEQFFGPGTRLTVL.

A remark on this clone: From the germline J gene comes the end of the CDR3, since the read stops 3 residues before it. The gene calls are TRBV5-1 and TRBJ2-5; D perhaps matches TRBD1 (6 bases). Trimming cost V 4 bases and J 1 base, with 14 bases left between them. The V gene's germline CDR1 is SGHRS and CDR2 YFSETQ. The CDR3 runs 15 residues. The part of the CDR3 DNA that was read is TGCGCCAGCAGCCCGGACAGTTACCCCCAAGAGACC. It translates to CASSPDSYPQET. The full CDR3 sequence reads CASSPDSYPQETQYF.

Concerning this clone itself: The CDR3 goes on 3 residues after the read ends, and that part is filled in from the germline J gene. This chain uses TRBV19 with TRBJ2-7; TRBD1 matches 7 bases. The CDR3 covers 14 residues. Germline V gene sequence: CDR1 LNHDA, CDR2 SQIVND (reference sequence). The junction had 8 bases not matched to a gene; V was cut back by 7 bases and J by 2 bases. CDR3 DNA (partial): TGTGCCAGTAACCCCAGGGGGTCACCCTACGAG. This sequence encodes CASNPRGSPYE. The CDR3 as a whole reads CASNPRGSPYEQYF.

CDR3 sequence reads: CASKVQSGEKLFF. The CDR3 bases that were read are TGTGCCAGTAAAGTTCAGTCTGGTGAAAAA. This sequence joins TRBV19 and TRBJ1-4, with D uncertain. The read terminates 3 residues ahead of where the CDR3 ends, so the germline J gene completes it. Germline CDR1 reads LNHDA; CDR2 reads SQIVND (reference sequence). The CDR3 loop spans 13 amino acids. Between the trimmed V and J ends, which lost 7 bases and 7 bases, there was a span of 13 bases.

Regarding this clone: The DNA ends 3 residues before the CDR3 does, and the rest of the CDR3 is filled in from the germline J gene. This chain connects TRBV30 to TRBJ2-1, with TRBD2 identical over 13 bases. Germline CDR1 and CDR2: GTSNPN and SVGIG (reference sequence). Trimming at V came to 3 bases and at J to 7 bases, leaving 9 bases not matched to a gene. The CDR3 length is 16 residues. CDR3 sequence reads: CAWRLTSGGARNEQFF. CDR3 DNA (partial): TGTGCCTGGAGGTTAACTAGCGGGGGGGCGAGGAATGAG.

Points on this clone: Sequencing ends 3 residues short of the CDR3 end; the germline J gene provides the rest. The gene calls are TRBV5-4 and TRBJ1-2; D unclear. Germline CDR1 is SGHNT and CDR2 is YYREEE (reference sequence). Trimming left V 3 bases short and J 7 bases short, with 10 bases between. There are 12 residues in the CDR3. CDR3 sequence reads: CASSSIQAGYTF. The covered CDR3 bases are TGTGCCAGCAGCTCGATCCAGGCTGGC.

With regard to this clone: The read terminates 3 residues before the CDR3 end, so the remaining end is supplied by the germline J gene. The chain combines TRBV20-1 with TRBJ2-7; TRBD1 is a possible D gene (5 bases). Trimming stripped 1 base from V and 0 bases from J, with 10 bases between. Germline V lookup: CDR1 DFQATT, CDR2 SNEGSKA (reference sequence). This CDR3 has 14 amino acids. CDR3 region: CSARGTRDSYEQYF. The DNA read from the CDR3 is TGCAGTGCTAGAGGGACAAGGGACTCCTACGAG.

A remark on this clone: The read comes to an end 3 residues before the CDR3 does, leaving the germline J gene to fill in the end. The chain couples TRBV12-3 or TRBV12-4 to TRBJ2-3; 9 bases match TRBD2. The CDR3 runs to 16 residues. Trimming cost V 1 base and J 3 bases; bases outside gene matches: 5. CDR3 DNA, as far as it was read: TGTGCCAGCAGTTTAGTGCTAGCGGGGACTACAGATACG. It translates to CASSLVLAGTTDT. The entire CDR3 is CASSLVLAGTTDTQYF.

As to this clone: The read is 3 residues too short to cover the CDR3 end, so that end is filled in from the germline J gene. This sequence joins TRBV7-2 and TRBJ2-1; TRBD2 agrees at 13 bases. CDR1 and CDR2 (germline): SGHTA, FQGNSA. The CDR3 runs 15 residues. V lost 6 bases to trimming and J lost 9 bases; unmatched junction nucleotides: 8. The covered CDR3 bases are TGTGCCAGCAGAGCCGGGACTAGCGGGGTGGGTGAG. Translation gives CASRAGTSGVGE. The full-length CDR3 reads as CASRAGTSGVGEQFF.

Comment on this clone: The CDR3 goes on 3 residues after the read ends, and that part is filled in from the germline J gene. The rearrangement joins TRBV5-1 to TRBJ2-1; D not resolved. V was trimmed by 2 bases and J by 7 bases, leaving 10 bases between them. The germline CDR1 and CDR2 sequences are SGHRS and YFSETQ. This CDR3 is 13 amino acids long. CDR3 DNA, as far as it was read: TGCGCCAGCAGCTTTGCGTTGCGGAATGAG. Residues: CASSFALRNE. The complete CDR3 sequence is CASSFALRNEQFF.

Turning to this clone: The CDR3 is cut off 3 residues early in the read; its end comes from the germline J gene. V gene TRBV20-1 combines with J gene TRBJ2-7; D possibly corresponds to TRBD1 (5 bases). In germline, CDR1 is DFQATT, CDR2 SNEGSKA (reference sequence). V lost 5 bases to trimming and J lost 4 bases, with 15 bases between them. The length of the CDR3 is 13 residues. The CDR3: CSAPWNRNYEQYF. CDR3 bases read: TGCAGTGCTCCCTGGAACAGGAATTACGAG.

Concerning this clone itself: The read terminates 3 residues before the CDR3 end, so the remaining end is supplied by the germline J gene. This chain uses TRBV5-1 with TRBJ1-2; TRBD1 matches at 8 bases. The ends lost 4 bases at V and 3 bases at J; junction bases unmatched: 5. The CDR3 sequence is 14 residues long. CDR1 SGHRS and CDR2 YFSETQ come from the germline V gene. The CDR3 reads CASSRQGSDYGYTF. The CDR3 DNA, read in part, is TGCGCCAGCAGCCGACAGGGGTCGGACTATGGC.

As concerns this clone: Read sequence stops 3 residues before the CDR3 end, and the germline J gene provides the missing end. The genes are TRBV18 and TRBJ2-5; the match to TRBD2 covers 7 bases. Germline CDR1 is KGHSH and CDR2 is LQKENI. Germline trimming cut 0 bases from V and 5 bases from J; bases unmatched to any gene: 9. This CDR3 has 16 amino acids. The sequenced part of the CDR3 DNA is TGTGCCAGCTCACCACCCCTCGGCGGGAGAGGGGAGACC. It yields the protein CASSPPLGGRGET. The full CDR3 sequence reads CASSPPLGGRGETQYF.

The chain's CDR3 is CSVVGGADYEQYF. CDR3 bases read: TGCAGCGTTGTAGGCGGGGCCGACTACGAG. The chain carries TRBV29-1 and TRBJ2-7; D may be TRBD2 (6 bases). The read falls 3 residues short of the CDR3 end, and the missing part is taken from the germline J gene. Trimming stripped 4 bases from V and 3 bases from J, with 13 bases between. The CDR3 length is 13 residues. The germline CDR1 and CDR2 sequences are SQVTM and ANQGSEA.